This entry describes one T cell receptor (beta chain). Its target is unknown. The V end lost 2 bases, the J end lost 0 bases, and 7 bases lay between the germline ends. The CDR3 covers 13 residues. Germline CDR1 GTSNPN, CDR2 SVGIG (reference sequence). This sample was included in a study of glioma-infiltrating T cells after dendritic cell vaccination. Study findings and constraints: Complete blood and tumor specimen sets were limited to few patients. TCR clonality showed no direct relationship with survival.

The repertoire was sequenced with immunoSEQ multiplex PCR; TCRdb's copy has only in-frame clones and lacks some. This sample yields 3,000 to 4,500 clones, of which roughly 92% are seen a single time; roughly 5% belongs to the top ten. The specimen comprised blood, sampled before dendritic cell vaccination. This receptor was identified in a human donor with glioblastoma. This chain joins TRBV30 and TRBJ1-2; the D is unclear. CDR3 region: CAWSNTPNYGYTF. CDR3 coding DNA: TGTGCCTGGAGTAACACCCCTAACTATGGCTACACCTTC.